The rows below give T cell receptor beta chains drawn from one sample of a study of identical twins. Via MiXCR, TCRdb re-called the 5' RACE reads, giving one row per CDR3 protein. The sample contains about 430,000 distinct CDR3 sequences, about a fifth of which appear only once. Sequenced: naive T cells sorted from blood. The receptors originated from a man aged 45-65 years in good health. Both conserved end residues are trimmed from each CDR3.

cdr3_aa j_call cdr3_length v_call
ASSYDEGAGDEQY TRBJ2-7 13 TRBV6-2/TRBV6-3
ASSLSGGVPLRGYT TRBJ1-2 14 TRBV7-2
AISQGDRAGYEQY TRBJ2-7 13 TRBV10-3
ASSPRGTEAF TRBJ1-1 10 TRBV12-3/TRBV12-4
SAYPTGSVIYEQY TRBJ2-7 13 TRBV20-1
ASSLGLAETQY TRBJ2-5 11 TRBV7-2
SAGLAGSYNEQF TRBJ2-1 12 TRBV20-1
ASSYSGSRLAGARQY TRBJ2-4 15 TRBV6-2/TRBV6-3
ASSPLGTGLSNEQF TRBJ2-1 14 TRBV18
ASSIGPGYQPQH TRBJ1-5 12 TRBV19
ASSLLSGETQY TRBJ2-5 11 TRBV5-1
SAPVSGTSGEQF TRBJ2-1 12 TRBV20-1
ASSQGQGAYTQY TRBJ2-3 12 TRBV3-1
ASSLDRTLGNEQF TRBJ2-1 13 TRBV11-2
ASRGTGRLWETQY TRBJ2-5 13 TRBV6-2/TRBV6-3
ASSLERTGGGNTIY TRBJ1-3 14 TRBV5-5
ASSQSPSYGYT TRBJ1-2 11 TRBV13
SALNPTNEKLF TRBJ1-4 11 TRBV20-1
SARGAGFANEKLF TRBJ1-4 13 TRBV20-1
ASSLEIKWLAGDPETQY TRBJ2-5 17 TRBV11-2
SARDRPGLPPSEQF TRBJ2-1 14 TRBV20-1
ASSAHTGELF TRBJ2-2 10 TRBV7-7
ASSQTGFRSYTQY TRBJ2-3 13 TRBV3-1
SAEVTESHQPQH TRBJ1-5 12 TRBV29-1
ASSETSGSLIDEQF TRBJ2-1 14 TRBV3-1
ASSDGRGLYEQY TRBJ2-7 12 TRBV2
ASSLVGQRTPYEQY TRBJ2-7 14 TRBV7-9
SAITSGGSNEQF TRBJ2-1 12 TRBV20-1